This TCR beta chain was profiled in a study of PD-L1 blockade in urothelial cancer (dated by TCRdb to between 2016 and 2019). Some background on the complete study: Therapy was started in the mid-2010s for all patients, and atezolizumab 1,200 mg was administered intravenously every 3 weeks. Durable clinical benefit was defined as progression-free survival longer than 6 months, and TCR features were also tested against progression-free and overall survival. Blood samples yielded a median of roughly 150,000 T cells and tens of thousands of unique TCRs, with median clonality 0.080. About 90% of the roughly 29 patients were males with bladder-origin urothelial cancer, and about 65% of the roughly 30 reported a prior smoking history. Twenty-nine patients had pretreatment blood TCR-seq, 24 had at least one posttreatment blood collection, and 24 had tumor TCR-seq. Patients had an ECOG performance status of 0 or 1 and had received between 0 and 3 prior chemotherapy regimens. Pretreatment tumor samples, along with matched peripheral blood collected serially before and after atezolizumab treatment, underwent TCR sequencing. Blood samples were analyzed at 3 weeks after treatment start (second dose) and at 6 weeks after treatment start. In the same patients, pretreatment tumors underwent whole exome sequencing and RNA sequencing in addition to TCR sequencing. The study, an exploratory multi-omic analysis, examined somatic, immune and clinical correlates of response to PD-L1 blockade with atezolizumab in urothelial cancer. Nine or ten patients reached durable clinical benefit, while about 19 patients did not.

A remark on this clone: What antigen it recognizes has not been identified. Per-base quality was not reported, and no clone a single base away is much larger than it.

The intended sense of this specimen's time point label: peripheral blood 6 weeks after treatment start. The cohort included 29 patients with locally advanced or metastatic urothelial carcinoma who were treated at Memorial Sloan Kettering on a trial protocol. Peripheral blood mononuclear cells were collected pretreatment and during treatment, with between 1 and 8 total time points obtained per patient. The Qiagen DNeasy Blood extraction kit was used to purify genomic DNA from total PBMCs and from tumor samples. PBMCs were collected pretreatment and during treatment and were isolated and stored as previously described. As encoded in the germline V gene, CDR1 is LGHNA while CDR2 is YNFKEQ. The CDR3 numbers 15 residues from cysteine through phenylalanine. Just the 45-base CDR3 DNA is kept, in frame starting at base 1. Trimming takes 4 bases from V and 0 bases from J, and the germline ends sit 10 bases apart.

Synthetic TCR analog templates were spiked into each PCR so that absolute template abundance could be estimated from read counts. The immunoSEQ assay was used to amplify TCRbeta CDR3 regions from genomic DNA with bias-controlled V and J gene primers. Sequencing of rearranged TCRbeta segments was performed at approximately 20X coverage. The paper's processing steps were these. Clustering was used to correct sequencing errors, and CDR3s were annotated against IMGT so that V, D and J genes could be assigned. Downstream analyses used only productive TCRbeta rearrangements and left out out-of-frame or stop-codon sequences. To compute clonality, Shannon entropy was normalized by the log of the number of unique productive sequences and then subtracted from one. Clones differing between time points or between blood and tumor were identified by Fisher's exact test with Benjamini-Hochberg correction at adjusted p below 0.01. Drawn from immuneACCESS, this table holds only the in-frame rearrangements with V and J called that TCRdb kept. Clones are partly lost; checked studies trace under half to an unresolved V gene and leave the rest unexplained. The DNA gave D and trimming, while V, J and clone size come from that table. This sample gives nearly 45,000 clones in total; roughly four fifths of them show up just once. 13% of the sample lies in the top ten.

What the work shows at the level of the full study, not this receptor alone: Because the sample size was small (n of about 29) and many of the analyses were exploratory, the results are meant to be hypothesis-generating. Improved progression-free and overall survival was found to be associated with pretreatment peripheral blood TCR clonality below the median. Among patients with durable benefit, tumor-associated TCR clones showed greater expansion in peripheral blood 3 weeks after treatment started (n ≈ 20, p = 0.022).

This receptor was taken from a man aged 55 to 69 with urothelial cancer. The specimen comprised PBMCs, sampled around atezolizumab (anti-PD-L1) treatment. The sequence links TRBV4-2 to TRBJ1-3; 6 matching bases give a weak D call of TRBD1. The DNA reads TGTGCCAGCAGCCGATCAGGGGTCTCTGGAAACACCATATATTTT. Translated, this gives CASSRSGVSGNTIYF.